The clone carrying this TCR beta chain was picked up many times. Its antigen is not identified. What was amplified from RNA transcripts were TCR beta CDR3 regions. First-round RT-PCR with HTBI primers amplified the TCR CDR3 region. MiXCR, run by TCRdb on the multiplex PCR reads, gives a single entry per CDR3 protein. The profile shows hundreds of thousands of distinct CDR3 sequences, about a sixth of them singletons. The sample comes from a study of T cells in Graves' hyperthyroidism and ophthalmopathy. General study points: The model predicted ophthalmopathy a median around 6.5 months before onset.

Pregnant or lactating patients were excluded, as were those with uncontrolled infection or other autoimmune disease. This CDR3 is 13 amino acids long. Trimming cost V 6 bases and J 8 bases, with 13 bases left between them. The sample was blood. The receptor comes from a woman aged 18-29 years with Graves' hyperthyroidism. The J gene is TRBJ1-4, the V gene TRBV12-3 or TRBV12-4; D uncertain. The CDR3 DNA sequence: TGTGCCAGCAGGGCAGGAGGCGAGGAAAAACTGTTTTTT. It specifies CASRAGGEEKLFF.